The source of this T cell receptor beta chain is a study of spatial heterogeneity in lung cancer. The overall study: The cohort: roughly 72 early-stage, untreated non-small cell lung cancer patients. Follow-up PBMC specimens underwent sequencing when available; their median timing was roughly 24 months after resection.

This CDR3 comprises 14 residues. V lost 0 bases to trimming and J lost 3 bases, with 8 bases between them. The germline V gene has CDR1 SGHRS and CDR2 YFSETQ. The time point: blood at routine non-recurrence follow-up after resection. In each case, whole RNA from tumor, nontumor lung or frozen PBMC was sequenced unsorted. TCRdb ran MiXCR on the 5' RACE reads and lists one entry per CDR3 protein. The sample yields over 40,000 distinct CDR3 sequences, 12% seen once. The chain is built from TRBV5-1 and TRBJ2-3; no reliable D call. Sequenced here: PBMCs, sampled at follow-up. The sequence was collected from a male donor with early-stage non-small cell lung cancer. CDR3 amino acids: CASSLVWITDTQYF. The DNA for the CDR3 is TGCGCCAGCAGCTTGGTTTGGATAACAGATACGCAGTATTTT.